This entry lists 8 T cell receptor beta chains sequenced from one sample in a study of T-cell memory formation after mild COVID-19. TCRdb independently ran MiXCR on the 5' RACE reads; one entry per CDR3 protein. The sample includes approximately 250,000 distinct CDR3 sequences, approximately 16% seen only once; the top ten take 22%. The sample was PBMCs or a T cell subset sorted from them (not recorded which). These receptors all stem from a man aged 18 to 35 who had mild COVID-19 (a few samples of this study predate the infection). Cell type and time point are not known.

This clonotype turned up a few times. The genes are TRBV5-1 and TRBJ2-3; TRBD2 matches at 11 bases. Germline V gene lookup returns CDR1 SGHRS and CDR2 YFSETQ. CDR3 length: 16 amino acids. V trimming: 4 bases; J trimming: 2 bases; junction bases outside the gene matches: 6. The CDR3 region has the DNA TGCGCCAGCAGCGAGGGACTAGCGGTTCCCACAGATACGCAGTATTTT. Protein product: CASSEGLAVPTDTQYF.

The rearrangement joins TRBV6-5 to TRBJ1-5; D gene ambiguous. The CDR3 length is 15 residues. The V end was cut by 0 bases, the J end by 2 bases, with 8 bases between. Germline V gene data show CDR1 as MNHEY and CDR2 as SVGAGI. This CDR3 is CASSYSSRGNQPQHF. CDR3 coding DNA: TGTGCCAGCAGTTACTCGAGTAGGGGCAATCAGCCCCAGCATTTT.

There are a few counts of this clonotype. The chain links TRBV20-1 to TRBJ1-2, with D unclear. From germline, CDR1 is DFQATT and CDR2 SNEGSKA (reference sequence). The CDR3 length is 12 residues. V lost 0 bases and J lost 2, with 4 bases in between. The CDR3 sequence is CSARDDNYGYTF. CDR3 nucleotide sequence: TGCAGTGCTAGAGATGACAACTATGGCTACACCTTC.

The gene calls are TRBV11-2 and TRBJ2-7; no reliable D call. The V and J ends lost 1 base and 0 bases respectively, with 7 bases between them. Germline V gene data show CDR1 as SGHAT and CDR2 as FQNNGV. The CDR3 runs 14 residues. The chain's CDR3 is CASSLGGSSYEQYV. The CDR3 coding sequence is TGTGCCAGCAGCTTAGGCGGAAGCTCCTACGAGCAGTACGTC.

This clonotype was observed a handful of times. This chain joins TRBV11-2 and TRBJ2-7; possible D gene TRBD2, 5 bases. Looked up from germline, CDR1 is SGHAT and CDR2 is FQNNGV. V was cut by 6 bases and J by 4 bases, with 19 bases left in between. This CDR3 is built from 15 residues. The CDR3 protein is CASSLAPGIQYEQYV. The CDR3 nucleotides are TGTGCCAGCAGTCTCGCCCCCGGGATTCAATACGAGCAGTACGTC.

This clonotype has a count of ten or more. CDR3: CASSLDESTDTQYF. CDR3 sequence (DNA): TGCGCCAGCAGCTTGGACGAGAGCACAGATACGCAGTATTTT. V usage is TRBV5-1 and J usage is TRBJ2-3; the D is unclear. Deletions cut 0 bases from V and 0 bases from J, with 5 bases between. This CDR3 spans 14 amino acids. Germline loops: CDR1 SGHRS, CDR2 YFSETQ.

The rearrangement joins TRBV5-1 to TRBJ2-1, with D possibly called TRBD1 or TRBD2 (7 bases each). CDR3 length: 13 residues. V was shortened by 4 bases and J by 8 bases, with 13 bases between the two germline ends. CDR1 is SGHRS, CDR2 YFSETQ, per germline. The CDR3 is CASSIQGGDEQFF. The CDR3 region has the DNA TGCGCCAGCAGCATCCAGGGGGGGGATGAGCAGTTCTTC.

The DNA of the CDR3 is TGTGCCAGCAGCTTGGCGGAGTACCAAGAGACCCAGTACTTC. Translation: CASSLAEYQETQYF. The V call is TRBV5-5, the J call TRBJ2-5; D is unclear. The CDR3 is 14 amino acids. CDR1 and CDR2 (germline): SGHKS, YYEKEE (reference sequence). Trimming removed 0 bases from V and 0 bases from J, with 6 bases in between. Supplemented by reference TRBV5-5 and TRBJ2-5, the full variable domain reads DAGVTQSPTHLIKTRGQQVTLRCSPISGHKSVSWYQQVLGQGPQFIFQYYEKEERGRGNFPDRFSARQFPNYSSELNVNALLLGDSALYLCASSLAEYQETQYFGPGTRLLVL.